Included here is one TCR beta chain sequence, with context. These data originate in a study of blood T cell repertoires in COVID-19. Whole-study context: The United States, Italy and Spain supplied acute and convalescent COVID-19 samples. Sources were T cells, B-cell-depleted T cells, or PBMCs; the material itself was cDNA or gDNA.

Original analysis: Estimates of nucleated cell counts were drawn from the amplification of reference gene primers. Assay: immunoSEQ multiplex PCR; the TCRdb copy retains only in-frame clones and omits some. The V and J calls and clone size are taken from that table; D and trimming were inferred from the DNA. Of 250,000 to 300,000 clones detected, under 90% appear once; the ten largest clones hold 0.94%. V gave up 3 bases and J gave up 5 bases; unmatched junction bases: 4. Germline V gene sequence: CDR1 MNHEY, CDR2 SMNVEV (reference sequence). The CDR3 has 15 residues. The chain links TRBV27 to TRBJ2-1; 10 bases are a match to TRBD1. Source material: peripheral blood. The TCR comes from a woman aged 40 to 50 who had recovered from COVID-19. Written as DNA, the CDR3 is TGTGCCAGCAGTTTGACAGGGGGCATCCACAATGAGCAGTTCTTC. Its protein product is CASSLTGGIHNEQFF.